The 4 T cell receptor beta chains listed next were all sequenced from one sample in a study of breast tumors, draining lymph nodes, adjacent tissues. TCRdb ran MiXCR on the multiplex PCR reads and lists one entry per CDR3 protein. The table has roughly 130,000 distinct CDR3 sequences, about 20% seen once. The lymph nodes were axillary draining lymph nodes from breast cancer patients. The specimen was axillary lymph node tissue. These receptors originate from a female donor with breast cancer. Some clones in this sample may be carry-over from other donors' samples.

This clonotype was seen ten or more times. The J gene is TRBJ1-5, the V gene TRBV6-1, with D unresolved. V was clipped by 1 base and J by 6 bases, with 10 bases between them. This CDR3 spans 14 amino acids. Germline loops: CDR1 MNHNS, CDR2 SASEGT. The CDR3 protein is CASSEVGSGQPQHF. In DNA form, the CDR3 reads TGTGCCAGCAGTGAAGTGGGTTCGGGTCAGCCCCAGCATTTT.

This clonotype was detected many times. This chain uses TRBV2 with TRBJ1-5; 9 bases are a match to TRBD1. Trimming took 7 bases from V and 5 from J; bases not matched to a gene: 3. Germline CDR1 is SNHLY and CDR2 is FYNNEI. This CDR3 spans 13 amino acids. CDR3 sequence reads: CASMDRGHQPQHF. For the CDR3, the DNA is TGTGCCAGCATGGACAGGGGACATCAGCCCCAGCATTTT.

This clonotype has at least ten counts. The DNA of the CDR3 is TGCGCCAGCAGCCACGCCCCTAGGGCTAGCGGGGGGATCAACACCGGGGAGCTGTTTTTT. Its protein is CASSHAPRASGGINTGELFF. The chain joins TRBV4-1 to TRBJ2-2; 11 bases map to TRBD2. Germline V gene data show CDR1 as MGHRA and CDR2 as YSYEKL. V dropped 3 bases and J dropped 2; count of bases not matched to a gene: 14. CDR3 length equals 20 residues.

This clonotype has at least ten counts. This chain uses TRBV7-2 with TRBJ2-3; 11 bases are shared with TRBD2. The CDR3 sequence is 16 residues long. V lost 5 bases to trimming and J lost 8 bases; unmatched junction nucleotides: 12. From germline, CDR1 is SGHTA and CDR2 FQGNSA. CDR3: CASSGQLAGAGSTQYF. As DNA, the CDR3 is TGTGCCAGCAGCGGACAACTAGCGGGAGCTGGCAGTACGCAGTATTTT.